The 24 T cell receptor beta chains below were found in one sample sequenced in a study of T cells in localized non-small cell lung cancer. Here immunoSEQ multiplex PCR was the method, and the copy in TCRdb shows in-frame clones only, minus some. The sample lists 45,000 to 65,000 clones; 80% to 90% were seen once. Sequenced here: peripheral blood, sampled before any cancer treatment. The receptors come from a man aged 35 to 70 with stage I squamous cell lung carcinoma.

The chain joins TRBV5-1 to TRBJ1-5, with D perhaps matching TRBD1 (6 bases). This CDR3 spans 15 amino acids. V was trimmed by 0 bases and J by 6 bases, leaving 13 bases between them. Germline CDR1 SGHRS, CDR2 YFSETQ. The CDR3 DNA reads as TGCGCCAGCAGCTTGGGGGGGGCCCAAGGTCAGCCCCAGCATTTT. Translation gives CASSLGGAQGQPQHF.

The chain carries TRBV4-1 and TRBJ2-7, with TRBD2 identical over 11 bases. CDR3 size: 17 residues. Trimming removed 1 base from V and 3 bases from J; junction bases left unmatched: 8. Germline V gene sequence: CDR1 MGHRA, CDR2 YSYEKL. CDR3 DNA: TGCGCCAGCAGCCAAGGGGTGGCTAGCGGGAGGCTCTACGAGCAGTACTTC. Translated, it gives CASSQGVASGRLYEQYF.

The CDR3 sequence: CASGLPAGGGDTGELFF. The CDR3 nucleotides are TGTGCCAGCGGACTGCCAGCGGGAGGAGGAGACACCGGGGAGCTGTTTTTT. The gene calls are TRBV7-8 and TRBJ2-2; 9 bases agree with TRBD2. The CDR3 covers 17 residues. Per germline, CDR1 SGHVS and CDR2 FQNEAQ. V was pared by 8 bases and J by 3 bases, with 13 bases of the junction left unmatched.

Only one count was recorded for this clone. Here the CDR3 reads CASSSAGIGELFF. CDR3 nucleotides: TGTGCCAGCAGCTCCGCAGGGATCGGGGAGCTGTTTTTT. The chain combines TRBV5-5 with TRBJ2-2; possibly TRBD1 for D (5 bases). This CDR3 has 13 residues. The germline V gene encodes CDR1 SGHKS and CDR2 YYEKEE (reference sequence). V lost 3 bases and J lost 7, with 10 bases in between.

V and J are TRBV9 and TRBJ2-1; D uncertain. V dropped 4 bases and J dropped 3 bases, with 17 bases sitting between them. This CDR3 region has 16 residues. CDR1 is SGDLS, CDR2 YYNGEE, per germline. The CDR3 nucleotides read TGTGCCAGCAGCCCGACCTACTCCCAACTCTACAATGAGCAGTTCTTC. Translating it yields CASSPTYSQLYNEQFF.

This clone was picked up one time. V gene TRBV18 combines with J gene TRBJ2-1; the D gene is possibly TRBD2 (5 bases). The CDR3 length is 14 residues. The V end lost 6 bases, the J end lost 2 bases, and 11 bases lay between the germline ends. Germline V lookup: CDR1 KGHSH, CDR2 LQKENI. The CDR3 bases are TGTGCCAGCTCGGCTCGGGGTACCTACAATGAGCAGTTCTTC. It codes for CASSARGTYNEQFF.

The V gene is TRBV19, the J gene TRBJ1-2; D might be TRBD1 (5 bases). V was trimmed by 10 bases and J by 8 bases, leaving 17 bases between them. The V gene's germline CDR1 is LNHDA and CDR2 SQIVND (reference sequence). The CDR3 runs 12 residues. As DNA, the CDR3 is TGTGCCAATAGCCCGAGGTGGGGCGGCTACACCTTC. As protein: CANSPRWGGYTF.

This clone was detected once. This chain joins TRBV7-2 and TRBJ1-5; D remains ambiguous. CDR1 SGHTA and CDR2 FQGNSA come from the germline V gene. Trimming removed 3 bases from V and 6 bases from J, with 9 bases in between. The CDR3 sequence is 13 residues long. The CDR3, as DNA: TGTGCCAGCAGCTTTGAGAGGTCTCAGCCCCAGCATTTT. It codes for CASSFERSQPQHF.

The rearrangement links TRBV6-5 to TRBJ2-7; 8 bases fit TRBD1. V gave up 5 bases and J gave up 2 bases; unmatched junction bases: 5. This CDR3 has 14 residues. Germline CDR1 reads MNHEY; CDR2 reads SVGAGI. The CDR3 protein is CASSRTGRTYEQYF. The CDR3 DNA reads as TGTGCCAGCAGTCGGACAGGGAGGACCTACGAGCAGTACTTC.

The chain uses TRBV10-3 and TRBJ1-5, with a tentative D call TRBD1 (5 bases). Germline CDR1 ENHRY, CDR2 SYGVKD. With 5 bases removed from V and 0 bases from J, the gap between germline ends came to 17 bases. This CDR3 is built from 17 residues. This chain's CDR3 is CAISSGGGIYSNQPQHF. The CDR3 bases are TGTGCCATCAGTAGCGGGGGGGGGATTTATAGCAATCAGCCCCAGCATTTT.

The rearrangement links TRBV19 to TRBJ2-1; tentative D call: TRBD1 (6 bases). V lost 3 bases and J lost 0, with 9 bases in between. Looked up from germline, CDR1 is LNHDA and CDR2 is SQIVND (reference sequence). The CDR3 loop spans 15 amino acids. CDR3 sequence reads: CASSIEGDSYNEQFF. CDR3 nucleotide sequence: TGTGCCAGTAGTATCGAGGGGGACTCCTACAATGAGCAGTTCTTC.

The gene calls are TRBV29-1 and TRBJ2-1; 12 bases are a match to TRBD2. With 0 bases clipped from V and 15 bases from J, the junction kept 9 bases outside the gene matches. CDR3 length: 14 residues. CDR1 and CDR2 from the germline V gene are SQVTM and ANQGSEA. This chain's CDR3 is CSVEDRSSGRARFF. DNA for the CDR3: TGCAGCGTTGAAGATAGATCTAGCGGGAGGGCCCGGTTCTTC.

As concerns this clone: At one end, the junction sequence differs from germline, possibly due to a read error. V and J are TRBV7-7 and TRBJ2-1; 8 bases match TRBD2. The CDR3 has 16 amino acids. Looked up from germline, CDR1 is SSHAT and CDR2 is FNYEAQ (reference sequence). The CDR3 sequence: CASSLTSESSYNEQFF. CDR3 DNA sequence: TGTGCTAGCAGCCTGACTAGCGAAAGCTCCTACAATGAGCAGTTCTTC. The entire variable domain, with the rest obtained from reference TRBV7-7 and TRBJ2-1, is as follows: GAGVSQSPRYKVTKRGQDVTLRCDPISSHATLYWYQQALGQGPEFLTYFNYEAQPDKSGLPSDRFSAERPEGSISTLTIQRTEQRDSAMYRCASSLTSESSYNEQFFGPGTRLTVL.

The genes are TRBV11-1 and TRBJ2-7; no clear D. V was trimmed by 5 bases and J by 5 bases, leaving 7 bases between them. The CDR3 covers 11 residues. Germline CDR1 and CDR2: SGHAT and FQDESV (reference sequence). The CDR3 sequence: CASSTYDEQYF. CDR3 nucleotides: TGTGCCAGCAGCACCTATGACGAGCAGTACTTC.

The V gene is TRBV11-2, the J gene TRBJ2-5; TRBD2 is a possible D gene (5 bases). V was shortened by 1 base and J by 1 base, with 10 bases between the two germline ends. This CDR3 contains 15 residues. Germline CDR1 is SGHAT and CDR2 is FQNNGV. DNA for the CDR3: TGTGCCAGCAGCTTAGTTATGGGGAGCCAAGAGACCCAGTACTTC. It yields the protein CASSLVMGSQETQYF.

The chain is built from TRBV28 and TRBJ1-2; D might be TRBD1 (5 bases). The CDR3 has 14 amino acids. CDR1 and CDR2 from the germline V gene are MDHEN and SYDVKM. Trimming pared 3 bases from V and 3 bases from J, leaving 11 bases between. CDR3 sequence: CASSLGTRYYGYTF. For the CDR3, the DNA is TGTGCCAGCAGTTTGGGGACGCGGTACTATGGCTACACCTTC.

The rearrangement uses TRBV19 and TRBJ1-5, with 9 bases lining up with TRBD1. This CDR3 has 17 residues. Per the germline V gene, CDR1 is LNHDA and CDR2 is SQIVND (reference sequence). The junction had 4 bases not matched to a gene; V was cut back by 1 base and J by 0 bases. The CDR3 region is CASSIARDRASNQPQHF. The CDR3 nucleotides read TGTGCCAGTAGTATAGCCCGGGACAGGGCTAGCAATCAGCCCCAGCATTTT.

The chain couples TRBV18 to TRBJ2-1; no definite D call. V dropped 3 bases and J dropped 6 bases, with 6 bases sitting between them. In germline, CDR1 is KGHSH, CDR2 LQKENI. The CDR3 spans 12 residues. The CDR3 DNA reads TGTGCCAGCTCACCCCTCGGCAATGAGCAGTTCTTC. Its translation: CASSPLGNEQFF.

This clone showed up just a few times. The chain combines TRBV5-4 with TRBJ2-7; 8 bases are a match to TRBD1. The CDR3 loop spans 14 amino acids. Germline CDR1 and CDR2: SGHNT and YYREEE (reference sequence). The V segment lost 2 bases and the J segment 3 bases; nucleotides outside the gene matches: 4. The CDR3 loop reads CASSLVGQGYEQYF. For the CDR3, the DNA is TGTGCCAGCAGCTTAGTAGGACAGGGCTACGAGCAGTACTTC.

The chain employs TRBV7-9 and TRBJ1-1; tentatively, D is TRBD1 (5 bases). V dropped 1 base and J dropped 4 bases, with 22 bases sitting between them. Germline values: CDR1 SEHNR, CDR2 FQNEAQ (reference sequence). This CDR3 contains 18 residues. CDR3 region: CASSLGRFGGLDGTEAFF. CDR3 in DNA: TGTGCCAGCAGCTTAGGGCGATTTGGGGGTCTGGACGGCACTGAAGCTTTCTTT.

This clone was seen only once. This chain connects TRBV19 to TRBJ1-2; D remains ambiguous. The CDR3 totals 13 residues. CDR1 and CDR2 (germline): LNHDA, SQIVND (reference sequence). Trimming removed 3 bases from V and 7 bases from J, with 12 bases in between. CDR3: CASSILSFSGYTF. DNA for the CDR3: TGTGCCAGTAGTATTTTAAGCTTTTCTGGCTACACCTTC. The variable domain in full, with the rest retrieved from reference TRBV19 and TRBJ1-2, is DGGITQSPKYLFRKEGQNVTLSCEQNLNHDAMYWYRQDPGQGLRLIYYSQIVNDFQKGDIAEGYSVSREKKESFPLTVTSAQKNPTAFYLCASSILSFSGYTFGSGTRLTVV.

The chain joins TRBV28 to TRBJ1-3; D not certain. This CDR3 is built from 14 residues. The germline V gene has CDR1 MDHEN and CDR2 SYDVKM. The V and J ends lost 10 bases and 3 bases respectively, with 16 bases between them. DNA for the CDR3: TGTGCCACCTCACCGGCCACCGATGGAAACACCATATATTTT. This gives the protein CATSPATDGNTIYF.

The rearrangement joins TRBV11-3 to TRBJ2-5; 9 nucleotides agree with TRBD1. CDR3 size: 17 residues. V lost 1 base and J lost 4; bases outside the gene matches: 10. Germline V lookup: CDR1 SGHNT, CDR2 YENEEA. CDR3 amino acids: CASSLATPGQGVETQYF. In nucleotides, the CDR3 is TGTGCCAGCAGCTTAGCTACCCCGGGACAGGGTGTAGAGACCCAGTACTTC.

V usage is TRBV29-1 and J usage is TRBJ2-3, with a tentative D call TRBD2 (6 bases). The V end lost 7 bases, the J end lost 5 bases, and 10 bases lay between the germline ends. The CDR3 loop spans 11 amino acids. Per the germline V gene, CDR1 is SQVTM and CDR2 is ANQGSEA. The CDR3 region has the DNA TGCAGCGGGAGGGATCTAGATACGCAGTATTTT. Protein: CSGRDLDTQYF.